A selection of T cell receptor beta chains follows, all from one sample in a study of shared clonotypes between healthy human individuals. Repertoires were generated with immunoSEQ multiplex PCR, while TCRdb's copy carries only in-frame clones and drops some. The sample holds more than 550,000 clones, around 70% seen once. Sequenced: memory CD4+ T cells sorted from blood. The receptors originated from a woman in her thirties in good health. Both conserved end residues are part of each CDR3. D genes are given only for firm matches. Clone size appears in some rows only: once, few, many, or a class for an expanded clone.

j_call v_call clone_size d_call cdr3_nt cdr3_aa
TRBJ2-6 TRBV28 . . TGTGCCAGCAGGTCGCCGGGCGGGACCTCTGGGGCCAACGTCCTGACTTTC CASRSPGGTSGANVLTF
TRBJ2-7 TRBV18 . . TGTGCCAGCTCACCACCCGGGAGTCCCTACGAGCAGTACTTC CASSPPGSPYEQYF
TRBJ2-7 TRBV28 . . TGTGCCAGCAGTCTAAGGGGGACCTACGAGCAGTACTTC CASSLRGTYEQYF
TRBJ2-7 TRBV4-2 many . TGTGCCAGCAGCCAGTCCCTGGGTAGCAGAGGCTACGAGCAGTACTTC CASSQSLGSRGYEQYF
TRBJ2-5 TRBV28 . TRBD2 TGTGCCAGCAGCCCGGGACTAGGTTTGGAGACCCAGTACTTC CASSPGLGLETQYF
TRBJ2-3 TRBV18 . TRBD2 TGTGCCAGCTCACCTAGACTAGCGGAAAGCACAGATACGCAGTATTTT CASSPRLAESTDTQYF
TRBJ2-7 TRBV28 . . TGTGCCAGCAGACGGTCGGGAAGCGGTCTCTACGAGCAGTACTTC CASRRSGSGLYEQYF
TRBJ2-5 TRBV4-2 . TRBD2 TGTGCCAGCAGCCAAGCCAGCGGGACTTTCGAAGAGACCCAGTACTTC CASSQASGTFEETQYF
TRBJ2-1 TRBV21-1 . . TGTGCCAGCAGTCATAGCTCCTACAATGAGCAGTTCTTC CASSHSSYNEQFF
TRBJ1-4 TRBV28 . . TGTGCCAGCAGTCCCCAGGGACGAAAAAAACTGTTTTTT CASSPQGRKKLFF
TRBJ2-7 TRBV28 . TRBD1 TGTGCCAGCAGGGGACAGGACGGGGGAGAGCAGTACTTC CASRGQDGGEQYF
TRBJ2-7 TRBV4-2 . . TGTGCCAGCAGCGCCTACGACCGGGCCTACGAGCAGTACTTC CASSAYDRAYEQYF
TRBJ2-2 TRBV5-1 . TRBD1 TGCGCCAGCACCAGGACAGGGGGTCCCTCTCGGACCGGGGAGCTGTTTTTT CASTRTGGPSRTGELFF
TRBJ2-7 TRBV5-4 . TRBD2 TGTGCCAGCAGTTCGGGAGGCTCCTACGAGCAGTACTTC CASSSGGSYEQYF
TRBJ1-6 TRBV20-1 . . TGCAGTGCTAGATCTGATTCACCCCTCCACTTT CSARSDSPLHF
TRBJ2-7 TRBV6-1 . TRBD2 TGTGCCAGCAGTGAAGAGAGCGGGATAAGCGAGCAGTACTTC CASSEESGISEQYF
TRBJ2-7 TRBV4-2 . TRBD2 TGTGCCAGCAGCCCGATATCGGGACTAGCGGGAGGTCTATTTGAGCAGTACTTC CASSPISGLAGGLFEQYF
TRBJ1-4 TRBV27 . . TGTGCCAGCAGGCCACGGAACTCCGCAACTAATGAAAAACTGTTTTTT CASRPRNSATNEKLFF
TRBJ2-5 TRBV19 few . TGTGCCAGTGGCGGGAATGGGGAGACCCAGTACTTC CASGGNGETQYF
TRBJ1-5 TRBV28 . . TGTGCCAGCAGTTTAATGGGGCCCCAGCATTTT CASSLMGPQHF
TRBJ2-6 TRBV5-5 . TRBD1 TGTGCCAGCAGCTCCACTGGACAGGGGGCAACCGGGGCCAACGTCCTGACTTTC CASSSTGQGATGANVLTF
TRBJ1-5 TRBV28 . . TGTGCCTGTCTTAGGGCCTCGTACAGGAGCAATCAGCCCCAGCATTTT CACLRASYRSNQPQHF
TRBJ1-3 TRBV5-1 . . TGCGCCAGCAGCTTAGGTACAGTTGGAAACACCATATATTTT CASSLGTVGNTIYF
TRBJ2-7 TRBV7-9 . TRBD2 TGTGCCAGCAGCTTTAGCGGGAGCCTCTACGAGCAGTACTTC CASSFSGSLYEQYF
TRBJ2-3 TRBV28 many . TGTGCCAGCAGTTCCCCCTTACAGGATCTTACGCAGTATTTT CASSSPLQDLTQYF
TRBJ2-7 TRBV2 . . TGTGCCAGCACAGGTCCCGGCGAGCAGTACTTC CASTGPGEQYF
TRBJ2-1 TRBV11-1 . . TGTGCCAGCAGCTTATCTGGGACTGCTCGTGAGCAGTTCTTC CASSLSGTAREQFF
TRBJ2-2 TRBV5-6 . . TGTGCCAGCAGTTCGGGCCCCTCCGGCACCGGGGAGCTGTTTTTT CASSSGPSGTGELFF
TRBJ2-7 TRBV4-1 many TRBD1 TGCGCCAGCAGCCGCGAGGACAGGGGCTACGAGCAGTACTTC CASSREDRGYEQYF
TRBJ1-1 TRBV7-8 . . TGTGCCAGCAGCCGTGTGGGGAACACTGAAGCTTTCTTT CASSRVGNTEAFF
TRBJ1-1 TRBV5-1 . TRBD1 TGCGCCAGCAGCTCCGGGGACAGGATGAAAGCTTTCTTT CASSSGDRMKAFF
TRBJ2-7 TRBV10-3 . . TGTGCCATCAGTGAGTGGGGGACGGATGAGCCAAACTTC CAISEWGTDEPNF
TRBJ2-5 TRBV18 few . TGTGCCAGCTCACCACTTGGGCTCCCCCTCCAAGAGACCCAGTACTTC CASSPLGLPLQETQYF
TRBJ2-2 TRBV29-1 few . TGCAGCCTTAAACGTCGCCAGGGGCAGCACACCGGGGAGCTGTTTTTT CSLKRRQGQHTGELFF
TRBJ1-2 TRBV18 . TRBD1 TGTGCCAGCTCCCGGGACAGGGGGGATACCTATGGCTACACCTTC CASSRDRGDTYGYTF
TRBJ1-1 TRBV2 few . TGTGCCAGCAGATGGTTCGAAGAAGCTTTCTTT CASRWFEEAFF
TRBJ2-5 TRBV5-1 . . TGCGCCAGCAGCTTGGCCGCGGGATTGAGAGAGACCCAGTACTTC CASSLAAGLRETQYF
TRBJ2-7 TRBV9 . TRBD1 TGTGCCAGCAGTGGAAACACAGGGGCAAACGAGCAGTACTTC CASSGNTGANEQYF
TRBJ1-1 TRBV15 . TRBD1 TGTGCCACCAGCAGAGATCTCCCCGGGACAGGACGCACTGAAGCTTTCTTT CATSRDLPGTGRTEAFF
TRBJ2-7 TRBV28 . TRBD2 TGTGCCAGCAGTTCCCGTGCGGGAGCCCCCGAGCAGTACTTC CASSSRAGAPEQYF
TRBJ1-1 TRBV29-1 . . TGCAGCGTTGTGTACGGGGAAAGAAGGACTGAAGCTTTCTTT CSVVYGERRTEAFF
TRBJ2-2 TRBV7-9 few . TGTGCCAGCGGGGTGAACACCGGGGAGCTGTTTTTT CASGVNTGELFF